A single TCR beta chain is shown here with its context. The data derive from a study of blood T cell repertoires in COVID-19. About the study: The samples span acute and convalescent COVID-19 from the United States, Italy and Spain. Nucleic acid was either cDNA or gDNA, and it came from T cells, B-cell-depleted T cells, or PBMCs.

Assay used: immunoSEQ multiplex PCR; TCRdb lists only in-frame clones, some missing. Here the sample spans 99,000 or so clones, 84% being singletons. V lost 6 bases and J 1 base, leaving 9 bases between the germline ends. Per the germline V gene, CDR1 is WNHNN and CDR2 is SYGVQD (reference sequence). The CDR3 spans 13 residues. Input material: peripheral blood. The receptor was isolated from a man aged 55 to 70 with acute or convalescent COVID-19. The chain links TRBV10-1 to TRBJ1-1, with a possible D match to TRBD1 (5 bases). DNA for the CDR3: TGCGCCAGCAGCGTCAGGGCGAACACTGAAGCTTTCTTT. Protein sequence: CASSVRANTEAFF.